The rows below give T cell receptor beta chains drawn from one sample of a study of shared clonotypes between healthy human individuals. This table comes from immunoSEQ multiplex PCR, and its TCRdb copy is limited to in-frame clones, with some not included. The repertoire holds 1.5 million to 2.5 million clones, with approximately 95% as singletons. The sample was naive CD8+ T cells sorted from blood. The receptor set was obtained from a man aged 18 to 30 in good health. Both conserved end residues are part of each CDR3. Fields, in order: D gene, V gene, clone size, J gene, CDR3 protein, CDR3 DNA. A D gene is named only where the DNA matches it firmly. Clone sizes are given selectively: once, few, many, or a class where the clone is expanded.

-,TRBV30,-,TRBJ2-1,CAWSFDREYNEQFF,TGTGCCTGGAGTTTCGACAGAGAGTACAATGAGCAGTTCTTC
-,TRBV7-9,-,TRBJ2-7,CASSRSSYEQYF,TGTGCCAGCAGCCGGAGCTCCTACGAGCAGTACTTC
-,TRBV27,-,TRBJ1-1,CASSLLGGAEAFF,TGTGCCAGCAGTTTATTGGGAGGAGCTGAAGCTTTCTTT
-,TRBV5-6,-,TRBJ2-7,CASSLMGNYEQYF,TGTGCCAGCAGCTTGATGGGTAACTACGAGCAGTACTTC
-,TRBV21-1,-,TRBJ2-3,CASSFGAAGGDTQYF,TGTGCCAGCAGCTTCGGGGCGGCAGGGGGAGATACGCAGTATTTT
-,TRBV27,-,TRBJ2-7,CASSFVSPPSSYEQYF,TGTGCCAGCAGTTTCGTTAGTCCACCGAGCTCCTACGAGCAGTACTTC
-,TRBV7-9,-,TRBJ1-3,CASSLPGPKGNTIYF,TGTGCCAGCAGCTTACCGGGCCCGAAGGGAAACACCATATATTTT
TRBD1,TRBV27,-,TRBJ1-2,CASSPTQTGTGSYGYTF,TGTGCCAGCAGTCCAACCCAAACCGGGACAGGGTCATATGGCTACACCTTC
-,TRBV9,once,TRBJ1-3,CASSDDGSGNTIYF,TGTGCCAGCAGCGATGACGGCTCTGGAAACACCATATATTTT
-,TRBV6-6,-,TRBJ2-1,CATFNNEQFF,TGTGCCACCTTCAACAATGAGCAGTTCTTC
-,TRBV4-1,-,TRBJ2-5,CASSQDQTGRETQYF,TGCGCCAGCAGCCAAGATCAAACAGGGAGGGAGACCCAGTACTTC
-,TRBV11-2,-,TRBJ2-5,CASSLDSQDQETQYF,TGTGCCAGCAGCTTAGATTCACAGGACCAAGAGACCCAGTACTTC
-,TRBV7-3,-,TRBJ2-3,CASSSPPDTQYF,TGTGCCAGCAGCTCCCCCCCAGATACGCAGTATTTT
-,TRBV7-9,-,TRBJ2-4,CASSLADLAKNIQYF,TGTGCCAGCAGCTTAGCGGATTTGGCCAAAAACATTCAGTACTTC
TRBD2,TRBV7-2,once,TRBJ2-7,CASSLGRGGWYEQYF,TGTGCCAGCAGCTTAGGTCGCGGGGGATGGTACGAGCAGTACTTC
TRBD1,TRBV30,-,TRBJ2-2,CAGSGQPPNTGELFF,TGTGCCGGATCGGGACAGCCCCCGAACACCGGGGAGCTGTTTTTT
-,TRBV7-6,-,TRBJ2-7,CASSRAGSHEQYF,TGTGCCAGCAGCCGCGCGGGGTCCCACGAGCAGTACTTC
-,TRBV7-7,-,TRBJ2-6,CASSLGTLYSGANVLTF,TGTGCTAGCAGCTTAGGGACACTATACTCTGGGGCCAACGTCCTGACTTTC
TRBD1,TRBV4-1,-,TRBJ2-4,CASSQDEVRQGTDIQYF,TGCGCCAGCAGCCAAGATGAGGTGCGACAGGGTACGGACATTCAGTACTTC
TRBD1,TRBV4-1,-,TRBJ1-5,CASSQDQGAGQPQHF,TGCGCCAGCAGCCAGGACCAGGGGGCCGGTCAGCCCCAGCATTTT
-,TRBV5-1,-,TRBJ2-1,CASNLGLGNEQFF,TGCGCCAGCAACCTGGGACTGGGGAATGAGCAGTTCTTC
TRBD2,TRBV11-2,-,TRBJ2-1,CASSLGAGVYNEQFF,TGTGCCAGCAGCTTGGGAGCGGGAGTCTACAATGAGCAGTTCTTC
-,TRBV27,once,TRBJ2-5,CASSYRLQETQYF,TGTGCCAGCAGTTATAGGTTACAAGAGACCCAGTACTTC
TRBD1,TRBV27,-,TRBJ2-1,CASSPSTGDFKIDEQFF,TGTGCCAGCAGTCCGTCGACAGGGGACTTCAAAATCGATGAGCAGTTCTTC
-,TRBV6-6,-,TRBJ2-3,CASSYSEGEGDTQYF,TGTGCCAGCAGTTACTCGGAGGGAGAAGGAGATACGCAGTATTTT
TRBD1,TRBV19,once,TRBJ1-5,CASSIDRDREEIYNQPQHF,TGTGCCAGTAGTATAGACCGAGACAGGGAGGAGATTTACAATCAGCCCCAGCATTTT
TRBD2,TRBV25-1,-,TRBJ2-1,CASSPSGDLYNEQFF,TGTGCCAGCAGTCCTAGCGGGGACCTCTACAATGAGCAGTTCTTC
TRBD1,TRBV30,-,TRBJ2-3,CAWSVPQGVWGDTQYF,TGTGCCTGGAGTGTACCTCAGGGGGTGTGGGGAGATACGCAGTATTTT
-,TRBV6-5,-,TRBJ2-1,CASRDSLPSYNEQFF,TGTGCCAGCAGAGACAGTCTACCCTCCTACAATGAGCAGTTCTTC
-,TRBV27,-,TRBJ2-2,CASSSLAAPTGELFF,TGTGCCAGCAGCTCTCTTGCGGCCCCAACCGGGGAGCTGTTTTTT
TRBD1,TRBV19,-,TRBJ2-7,CASSAGQGDYEQYF,TGTGCCAGTAGTGCAGGACAGGGCGACTACGAGCAGTACTTC
TRBD1,TRBV10-3,-,TRBJ2-7,CAISVGQGFHEQYF,TGTGCCATCAGTGTTGGACAGGGGTTCCACGAGCAGTACTTC
TRBD1,TRBV6-6,-,TRBJ2-1,CAITGTGDNEQFF,TGTGCCATAACCGGGACAGGGGACAATGAGCAGTTCTTC
TRBD1,TRBV28,-,TRBJ2-5,CASSLTGQGEETQYF,TGTGCCAGCAGTTTGACAGGACAGGGTGAGGAGACCCAGTACTTC
-,TRBV27,-,TRBJ1-4,CASSFMGSLVNEKLFF,TGTGCCAGCAGTTTCATGGGCAGCCTTGTTAATGAAAAACTGTTTTTT
TRBD2,TRBV7-8,-,TRBJ2-7,CASSLAGLPGYEQYF,TGTGCCAGCAGCTTAGCGGGACTACCGGGATACGAGCAGTACTTC
-,TRBV10-3,-,TRBJ2-7,CAISEAGAGPEQYF,TGTGCCATCAGTGAGGCAGGAGCCGGCCCCGAGCAGTACTTC
-,TRBV19,-,TRBJ2-1,CASSIDLEWGEQFF,TGTGCCAGTAGTATAGATCTAGAGTGGGGTGAGCAGTTCTTC
TRBD2,TRBV13,-,TRBJ2-1,CASTPGLAGEQFF,TGTGCCAGCACCCCGGGACTAGCGGGTGAGCAGTTCTTC
-,TRBV5-8,-,TRBJ2-7,CASSSGPNWAGQYF,TGTGCCAGCAGCTCGGGACCCAACTGGGCGGGGCAGTACTTC
-,TRBV25-1,-,TRBJ1-1,CASREDKNTEAFF,TGTGCCAGCAGGGAAGACAAGAACACTGAAGCTTTCTTT
-,TRBV5-6,-,TRBJ2-7,CASSLRQGNYEQYF,TGTGCCAGCAGCTTGAGGCAGGGTAATTACGAGCAGTACTTC
-,TRBV5-1,-,TRBJ1-1,CASSLEAAGRAEAFF,TGCGCCAGCAGCTTGGAGGCTGCAGGGAGGGCTGAAGCTTTCTTT
TRBD1,TRBV19,-,TRBJ2-7,CASSIDGDRLQYEQYF,TGTGCCAGTAGTATAGATGGGGACAGGTTACAGTACGAGCAGTACTTC
-,TRBV19,-,TRBJ1-1,CASNIQGKDTEAFF,TGTGCCAGTAATATCCAGGGAAAGGACACTGAAGCTTTCTTT
-,TRBV30,-,TRBJ1-4,CAWEDKLVNEKLFF,TGTGCCTGGGAAGATAAACTAGTGAATGAAAAACTGTTTTTT
TRBD1,TRBV4-1,-,TRBJ2-7,CASSQGGQGLNYEQYF,TGCGCCAGCAGCCAAGGGGGACAGGGGTTGAACTACGAGCAGTACTTC
TRBD1,TRBV2,-,TRBJ1-2,CATRDRASYGYTF,TGTGCCACCCGGGACAGGGCCTCATATGGCTACACCTTC
-,TRBV7-6,-,TRBJ2-7,CASSLRGGDYEQYF,TGTGCCAGCAGCTTAAGAGGCGGGGACTACGAGCAGTACTTC
-,TRBV4-3,-,TRBJ1-5,CASSQDLLSQPQHF,TGCGCCAGCAGCCAAGATCTTCTTAGTCAGCCCCAGCATTTT
-,TRBV13,-,TRBJ1-2,CASSPDPGGGDGYTF,TGTGCCAGCAGCCCCGACCCAGGTGGAGGGGATGGCTACACCTTC
TRBD1,TRBV9,-,TRBJ2-7,CASSVGQGASYEQYF,TGTGCCAGCAGCGTAGGACAGGGGGCTTCCTACGAGCAGTACTTC
-,TRBV10-3,-,TRBJ2-7,CAVSEGYEQYF,TGTGCCGTCAGTGAGGGGTACGAGCAGTACTTC
-,TRBV7-9,-,TRBJ1-4,CASSPQIGLSEKLFF,TGTGCCAGCAGCCCGCAGATAGGATTGAGTGAAAAACTGTTTTTT
TRBD1,TRBV10-3,-,TRBJ2-7,CAISESGDRDYEQYF,TGTGCCATCAGTGAGTCGGGCGACAGGGACTACGAGCAGTACTTC
TRBD1,TRBV11-2,-,TRBJ2-1,CASSAGTGGTRLAGFEQFF,TGTGCCAGCAGCGCGGGGACAGGGGGCACGAGGCTAGCCGGATTTGAGCAGTTCTTC
TRBD1,TRBV27,-,TRBJ2-5,CASSSLGQGGQETQYF,TGTGCCAGCAGTTCCCTCGGACAGGGAGGTCAAGAGACCCAGTACTTC